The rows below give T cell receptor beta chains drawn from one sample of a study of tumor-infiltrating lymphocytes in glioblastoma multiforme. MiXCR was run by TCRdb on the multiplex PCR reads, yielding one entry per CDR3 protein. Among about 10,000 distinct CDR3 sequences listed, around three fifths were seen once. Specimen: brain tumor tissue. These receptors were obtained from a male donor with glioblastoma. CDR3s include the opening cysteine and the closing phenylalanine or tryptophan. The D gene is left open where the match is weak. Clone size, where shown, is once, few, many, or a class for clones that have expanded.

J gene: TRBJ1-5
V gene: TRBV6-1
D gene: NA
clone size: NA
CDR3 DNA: TGTGCCGGCAGTGCTAGGACTTTTAGCAATCAGCCCCAGCATTTT
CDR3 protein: CAGSARTFSNQPQHF

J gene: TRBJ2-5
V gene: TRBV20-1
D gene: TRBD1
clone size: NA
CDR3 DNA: TGCAGTGCTAGAGACGGGACAGGGTGGGTTCGAGAGACCAAGTACTTC
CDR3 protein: CSARDGTGWVRETKYF

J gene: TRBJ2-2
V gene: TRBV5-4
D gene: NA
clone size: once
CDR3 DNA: TGTGCCAGCAGCTTGGGGATAAATCGGAACCCCGGGGAGCTGTTTTTT
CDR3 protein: CASSLGINRNPGELFF

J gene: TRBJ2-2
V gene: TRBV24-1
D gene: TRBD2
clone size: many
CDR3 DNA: TGTGCCACCAGTGATACTAGCGGGAGTTACACCGGGGAGCTGTTTTTT
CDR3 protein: CATSDTSGSYTGELFF

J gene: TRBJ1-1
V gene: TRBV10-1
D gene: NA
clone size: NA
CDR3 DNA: TGCGCCAGCAGGCCACAGGGATCGAACACTGAAGCTTTCTTT
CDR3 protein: CASRPQGSNTEAFF

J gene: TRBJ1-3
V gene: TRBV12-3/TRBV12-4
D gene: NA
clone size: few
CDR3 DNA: TGTGCCAGCAGTTTAGTTGAGAACACCATATATTTT
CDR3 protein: CASSLVENTIYF

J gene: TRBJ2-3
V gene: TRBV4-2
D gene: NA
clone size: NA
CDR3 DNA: TGTGCCAGCAGCCCCTGGACTACCGGGAGAAAGAGCACCGATACGCAGTATTTT
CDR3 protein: CASSPWTTGRKSTDTQYF

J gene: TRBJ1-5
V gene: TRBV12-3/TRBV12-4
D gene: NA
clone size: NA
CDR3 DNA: TGTGCCAGCAGTTTAGTAGGGAGCAATCAGCCCCAGCATTTT
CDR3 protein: CASSLVGSNQPQHF

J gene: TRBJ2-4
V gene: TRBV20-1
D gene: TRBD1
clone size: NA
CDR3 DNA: TGCAGTGCTAGAGACCCGGACAGGGGGATTCGGAAAGCCAAGAACATTCAATGCTTC
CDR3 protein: CSARDPDRGIRKAKNIQCF

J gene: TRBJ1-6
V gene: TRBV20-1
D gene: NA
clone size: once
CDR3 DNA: TGCAGTGCTAGTCTTGGACAGAATAATCCACCCCTCCACTTT
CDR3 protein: CSASLGQNNPPLHF

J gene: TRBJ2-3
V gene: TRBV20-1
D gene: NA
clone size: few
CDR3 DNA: TGCAGTGCGAGGCCCCCGAAGAGCGAGGCGCAGTATTTT
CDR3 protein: CSARPPKSEAQYF

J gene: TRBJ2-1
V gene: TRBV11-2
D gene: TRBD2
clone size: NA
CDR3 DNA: TGTGCCAGCAGCTTAGTCCCCGCTAGCGGCACCCATAATGAGGAGTTCTTC
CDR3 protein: CASSLVPASGTHNEEFF

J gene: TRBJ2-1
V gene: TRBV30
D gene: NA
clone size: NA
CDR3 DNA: TGTGCCTGGGGACCTGGGGGGTCCTACAATGAGCAGTTCTTC
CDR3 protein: CAWGPGGSYNEQFF

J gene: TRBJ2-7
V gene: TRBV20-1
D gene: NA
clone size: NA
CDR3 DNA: TGCAGTGCTAGAGACGCTGGCCTCTCCTACGAGCAGTACTTC
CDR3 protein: CSARDAGLSYEQYF

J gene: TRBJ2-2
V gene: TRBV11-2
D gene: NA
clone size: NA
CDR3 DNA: TGTGCCTGCACCCCCTCATTCGGCCAAGGGCTAGCGATAAACACCGGGAAGCTGTTTTTT
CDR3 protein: CACTPSFGQGLAINTGKLFF

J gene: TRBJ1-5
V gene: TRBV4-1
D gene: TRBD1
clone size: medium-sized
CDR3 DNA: TGCGCCAGCAGCCAAGACCCGGGACAGGGGGGTCAGCCCCAGCATTTT
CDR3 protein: CASSQDPGQGGQPQHF

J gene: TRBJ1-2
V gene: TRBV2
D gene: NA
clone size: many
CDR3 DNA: TGTGCCAGCAGTATATCTCAGGGGCCGGGCTATGGCTACACCTTC
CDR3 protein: CASSISQGPGYGYTF

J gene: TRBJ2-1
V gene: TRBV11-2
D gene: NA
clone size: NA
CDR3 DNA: TGTGCCAGCAGCCGAACGGGCTGGCTTGGGTCGGACAATGAGCAGTTCTTC
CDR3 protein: CASSRTGWLGSDNEQFF

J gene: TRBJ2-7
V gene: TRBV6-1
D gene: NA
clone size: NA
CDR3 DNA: TGTGCCAGCGGTCGGATAGGTGGCTACGAGCAGTACTTC
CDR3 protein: CASGRIGGYEQYF

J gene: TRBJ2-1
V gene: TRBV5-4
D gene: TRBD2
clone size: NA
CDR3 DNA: TGTGCCACCTACCCCGGGACTAGCAGGAGGGCCTACGATGAGCAGTTCTTC
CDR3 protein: CATYPGTSRRAYDEQFF

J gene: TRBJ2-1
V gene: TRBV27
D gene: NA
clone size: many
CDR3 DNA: TGTGCCAGCAGTTTCGGGAATAGTTACAATGAGCAGTTCTTC
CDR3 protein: CASSFGNSYNEQFF

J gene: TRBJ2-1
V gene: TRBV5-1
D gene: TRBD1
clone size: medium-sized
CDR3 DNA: TGCGCCAGCAGCTTGGGGACAGGGGTCTACAATGAGCAGTTCTTC
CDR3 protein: CASSLGTGVYNEQFF

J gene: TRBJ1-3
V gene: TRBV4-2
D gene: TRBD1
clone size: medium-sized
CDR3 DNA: TGTGCCAGCAGCCAAGTGGGACCAGGGGGGAGAAACACCATATATTTT
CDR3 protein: CASSQVGPGGRNTIYF

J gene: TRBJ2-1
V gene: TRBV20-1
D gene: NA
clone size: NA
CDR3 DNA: TGCAGTGCTCGAGATGAGGCAGGGCTGTATGAGCATCTCTTC
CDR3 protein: CSARDEAGLYEHLF

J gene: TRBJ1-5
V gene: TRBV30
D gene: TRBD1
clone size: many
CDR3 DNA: TGTGCCTGGGGACAGGGTGGAAATCAGCCCCAGCATTTT
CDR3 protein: CAWGQGGNQPQHF

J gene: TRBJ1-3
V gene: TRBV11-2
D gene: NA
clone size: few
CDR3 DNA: TGTGCCAGCAGCTTAGGACAGGATGTAACCCGACTCTCTGGAAACACCATATATTTT
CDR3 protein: CASSLGQDVTRLSGNTIYF

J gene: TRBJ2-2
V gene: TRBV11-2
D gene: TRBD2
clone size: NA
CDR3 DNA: TGTGCTAGCACCCCCTCGTTCGGCCAAGGGCTAGCGGTAAACACCGGGAAGCTGTTTTTT
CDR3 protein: CASTPSFGQGLAVNTGKLFF

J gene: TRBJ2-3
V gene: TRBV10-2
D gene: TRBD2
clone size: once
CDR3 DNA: TGCGCCAGCAGTGACCTAGGCGGGAGCATAGAAACGCAGTATTTT
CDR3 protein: CASSDLGGSIETQYF

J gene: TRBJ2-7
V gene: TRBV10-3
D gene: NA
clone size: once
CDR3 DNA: TGTGCCATCAGGCCGACTAGTAGTTACGAGAAATACTTC
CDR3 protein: CAIRPTSSYEKYF